The next 5 T cell receptor beta chains were all read from a single sample in a study of T cell repertoires in cytomegalovirus infection. TCRdb processed the reads anew with MiXCR; each CDR3 protein has one entry. The data hold some 600,000 distinct CDR3 sequences, with roughly 26% observed a single time. The specimen was CD8+ T cells from PBMCs. The source of these receptors is a human donor in good health (CMV status not recorded). Some clones in this sample may be carry-over from other donors' samples.

Turning to this clonotype: Germline is not matched at one junction end, which may reflect a read error. The chain is built from TRBV7-2 and TRBJ2-2; D possibly corresponds to TRBD2 (6 bases). In germline, CDR1 is SGHTA, CDR2 FQGNSA. The CDR3 covers 13 residues. Here the CDR3 reads CASSHANTGGLFF. CDR3 sequence (DNA): TGTGCCAGCAGCCACGCTAACACCGGGGGGCTGTTTTTT.

Ten or more counts support this clonotype. The CDR3 is CASSLPGELFF. DNA for the CDR3: TGTGCCAGCAGCTTACCCGGGGAGCTGTTTTTT. V is TRBV12-3 or TRBV12-4 and J is TRBJ2-2; D gene uncertain. The germline V and J ends were trimmed by 6 bases and 6 bases, with 5 bases remaining between them. This CDR3 spans 11 amino acids.

This clonotype turned up a few times. The chain uses TRBV6-5 and TRBJ2-2; D perhaps matches TRBD2 (5 bases). Per the germline V gene, CDR1 is MNHEY and CDR2 is SVGAGI. Trimming removed 6 bases from V and 2 bases from J, with 13 bases in between. The CDR3 is 15 residues long. CDR3 in amino acids: CASSLIGDNTGELFF. The CDR3 region has the DNA TGTGCCAGCAGCCTTATCGGGGATAACACCGGGGAGCTGTTTTTT.

The CDR3 nucleotides read TGTGCCAGCAGCTTGATGCGAGCGGTGGAACCTTGGGAGCAGTTCTTC. Amino acid sequence: CASSLMRAVEPWEQFF. V is TRBV5-6 and J is TRBJ2-1; D possibly corresponds to TRBD2 (5 bases). Germline V gene data show CDR1 as SGHDT and CDR2 as YYEEEE. The CDR3 runs 16 residues. V was shortened by 1 base and J by 10 bases, with 21 bases between the two germline ends.

This clonotype turned up a few times. J is TRBJ2-1 and V is TRBV12-3 or TRBV12-4; 8 nucleotides agree with TRBD2. The CDR3 runs 15 residues. V lost 8 bases to trimming and J lost 1 base; unmatched junction nucleotides: 7. The CDR3 protein is CASRTGRDSYNEQFF. The CDR3 DNA reads TGTGCCAGCCGCACCGGGAGGGATTCCTACAATGAGCAGTTCTTC.